This T cell receptor (beta chain) comes out of a study of blood T cell repertoires in COVID-19. About the study: Some COVID-19 samples were acute and others convalescent; all came from the United States, Italy and Spain. Nucleic acid was either cDNA or gDNA, and it came from T cells, B-cell-depleted T cells, or PBMCs.

In the original processing: Amplification of reference gene primers provided the estimated nucleated cell counts. The table came from immunoSEQ multiplex PCR; TCRdb's copy has only in-frame clones and leaves some out. The D gene and trimming were derived from the DNA, and the V and J assignments and clone size from that table. The data contain 130,000 or so clones, about four fifths of them singletons. CDR1 and CDR2 (germline): LNHDA, SQIVND (reference sequence). The length of the CDR3 is 16 residues. The germline V and J ends were trimmed by 3 bases and 2 bases, with 16 bases remaining between them.

Sequenced sample: peripheral blood. The TCR originated in a human donor in a cohort sampled during active COVID-19. The chain is built from TRBV19 and TRBJ1-1, with D tentatively TRBD1 (5 bases). DNA for the CDR3: TGTGCCAGTAGTATCGGAGGGATAAGGGGTAACACTGAAGCTTTCTTT. It yields the protein CASSIGGIRGNTEAFF.